This passage covers 5 T cell receptor beta chains from one sample sequenced in a study of Graves' ophthalmopathy and Graves' hyperthyroidism. TCR beta CDR3 amplification used RNA transcripts. Investigators did first-round RT-PCR with HTBI primers, then second-round multiplex PCR. TCRdb processed the multiplex PCR reads anew with MiXCR; each CDR3 protein has one entry. The repertoire holds 1 million to 1.3 million distinct CDR3 sequences, with less than 45% as singletons. Sequencing input: peripheral blood or thyroid tissue (not recorded which). These receptors were obtained from an adult man with Graves' hyperthyroidism.

This clonotype has just a few counts. The rearrangement links TRBV2 to TRBJ2-6; D perhaps matches TRBD1 (6 bases). Germline V CDR1 and CDR2: SNHLY, FYNNEI. Trimming took off 5 bases at V and 4 bases at J, with 12 bases between the two ends. The CDR3 length is 15 residues. CDR3 loop: CASSRQVTGANVLTF. CDR3 in DNA: TGTGCCAGCAGTCGACAGGTTACCGGGGCCAACGTCCTGACTTTC. Full variable domain (missing parts from reference TRBV2 and TRBJ2-6): EPEVTQTPSHQVTQMGQEVILRCVPISNHLYFYWYRQILGQKVEFLVSFYNNEISEKSEIFDDQFSVERPDGSNFTLKIRSTKLEDSAMYFCASSRQVTGANVLTFGAGSRLTVL.

J is TRBJ1-2 and V is TRBV29-1, with TRBD1 identical over 7 bases. The junction had 8 bases not matched to a gene; V was cut back by 7 bases and J by 3 bases. The germline gives CDR1 SQVTM, CDR2 ANQGSEA. CDR3 length: 13 amino acids. In nucleotides, the CDR3 is TGCAGCGCCAGTACCGGGACAGACTATGGCTACACCTTC. Its protein product is CSASTGTDYGYTF.

This clonotype was detected once. A read error may explain this, as a much larger clone is one base away. The chain recombines TRBV2 with TRBJ2-5; unclear D gene. Trimming removed 7 bases from V and 5 bases from J, with 11 bases in between. The CDR3 has 12 amino acids. Looked up from germline, CDR1 is SNHLY and CDR2 is FYNNEI. The CDR3 sequence is CASNQRPETQYF. CDR3 DNA sequence: TGTGCCAGCAACCAAAGACCCGAGACCCAGTACTTC.

The chain joins TRBV25-1 to TRBJ1-2; D is undetermined. The CDR3 sequence is 14 residues long. V dropped 6 bases and J dropped 10 bases, with 21 bases sitting between them. In germline, CDR1 is MGHDK, CDR2 SYGVNS. CDR3 in DNA: TGTGCCAGCAGCGTAGAGGCCGGGTCGTTTGTCTACACCTTC. Its protein is CASSVEAGSFVYTF.

V gene TRBV10-2 combines with J gene TRBJ1-2; D is perhaps TRBD1 (5 bases). The CDR3 contains 16 residues. Germline V gives CDR1 WSHSY, CDR2 SAAADI. With 0 bases removed from V and 1 base from J, the gap between germline ends came to 12 bases. This chain's CDR3 is CASSESTAPVNYGYTF. Here the CDR3 DNA reads TGCGCCAGCAGTGAGTCGACAGCCCCCGTTAACTATGGCTACACCTTC.